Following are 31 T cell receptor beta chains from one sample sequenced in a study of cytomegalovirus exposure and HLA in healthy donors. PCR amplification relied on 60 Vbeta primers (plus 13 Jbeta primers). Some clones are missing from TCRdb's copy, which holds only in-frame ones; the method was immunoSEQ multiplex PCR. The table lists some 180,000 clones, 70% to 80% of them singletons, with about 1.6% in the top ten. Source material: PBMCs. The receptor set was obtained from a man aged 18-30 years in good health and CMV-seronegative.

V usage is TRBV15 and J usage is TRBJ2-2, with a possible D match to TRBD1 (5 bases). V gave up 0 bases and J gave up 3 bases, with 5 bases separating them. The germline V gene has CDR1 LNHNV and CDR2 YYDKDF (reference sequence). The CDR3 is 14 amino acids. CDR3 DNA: TGTGCCACCAGCAGAGACAGGGACACCGGGGAGCTGTTTTTT. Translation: CATSRDRDTGELFF.

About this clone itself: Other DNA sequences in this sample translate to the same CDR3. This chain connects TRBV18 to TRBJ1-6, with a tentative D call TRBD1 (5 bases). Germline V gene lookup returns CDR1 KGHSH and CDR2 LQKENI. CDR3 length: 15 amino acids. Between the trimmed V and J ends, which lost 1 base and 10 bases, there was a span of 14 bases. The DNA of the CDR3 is TGTGCCAGCTCACCACAGGGGCAGGGAGGGTCACCCCTCCACTTT. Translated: CASSPQGQGGSPLHF.

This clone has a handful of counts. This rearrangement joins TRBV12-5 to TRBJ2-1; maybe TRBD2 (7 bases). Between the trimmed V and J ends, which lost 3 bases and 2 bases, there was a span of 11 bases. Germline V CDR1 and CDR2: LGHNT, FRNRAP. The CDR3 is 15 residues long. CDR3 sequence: CASGFAGATYNEQFF. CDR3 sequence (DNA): TGTGCTAGTGGTTTTGCGGGGGCCACCTACAATGAGCAGTTCTTC.

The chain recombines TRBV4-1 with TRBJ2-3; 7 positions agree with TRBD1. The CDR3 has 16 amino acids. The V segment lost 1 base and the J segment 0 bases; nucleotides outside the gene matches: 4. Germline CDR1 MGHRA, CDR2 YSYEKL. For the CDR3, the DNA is TGCGCCAGCAGCCAAGTCGACAGGGTGAGCACAGATACGCAGTATTTT. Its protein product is CASSQVDRVSTDTQYF.

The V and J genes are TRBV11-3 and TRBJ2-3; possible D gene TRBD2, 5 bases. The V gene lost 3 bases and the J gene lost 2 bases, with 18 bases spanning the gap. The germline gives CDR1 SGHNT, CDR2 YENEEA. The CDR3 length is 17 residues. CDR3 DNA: TGTGCCAGCAGCTTGACGGGGTCTACCTCTCTCACAGATACGCAGTATTTT. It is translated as CASSLTGSTSLTDTQYF.

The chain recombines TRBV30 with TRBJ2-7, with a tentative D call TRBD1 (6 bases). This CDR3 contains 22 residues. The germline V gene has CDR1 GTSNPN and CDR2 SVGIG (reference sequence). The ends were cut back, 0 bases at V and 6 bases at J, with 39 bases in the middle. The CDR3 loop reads CAWSVRFRGAAGAPGSWGEQYF. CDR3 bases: TGTGCCTGGAGTGTACGGTTTCGAGGGGCGGCAGGGGCTCCGGGGAGCTGGGGCGAGCAGTACTTC.

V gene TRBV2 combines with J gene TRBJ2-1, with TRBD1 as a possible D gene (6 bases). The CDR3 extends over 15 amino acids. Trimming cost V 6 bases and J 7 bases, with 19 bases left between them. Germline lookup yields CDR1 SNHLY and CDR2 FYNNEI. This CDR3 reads CASSRDGVRGNEQFF. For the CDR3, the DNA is TGTGCCAGCAGCCGTGATGGAGTAAGGGGGAATGAGCAGTTCTTC.

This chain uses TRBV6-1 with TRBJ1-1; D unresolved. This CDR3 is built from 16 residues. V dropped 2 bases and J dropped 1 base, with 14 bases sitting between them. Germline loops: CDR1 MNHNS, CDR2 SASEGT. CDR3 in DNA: TGTGCCAGCAGTGAATTTTGGGAGGGATGGAACACTGAAGCTTTCTTT. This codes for CASSEFWEGWNTEAFF.

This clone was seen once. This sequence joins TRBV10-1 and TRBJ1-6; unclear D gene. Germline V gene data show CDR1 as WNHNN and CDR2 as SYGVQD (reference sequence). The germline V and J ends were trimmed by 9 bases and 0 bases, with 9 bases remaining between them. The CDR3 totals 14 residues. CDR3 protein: CAREVGSYNSPLHF. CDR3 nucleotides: TGCGCCAGAGAGGTGGGCTCCTATAATTCACCCCTCCACTTT.

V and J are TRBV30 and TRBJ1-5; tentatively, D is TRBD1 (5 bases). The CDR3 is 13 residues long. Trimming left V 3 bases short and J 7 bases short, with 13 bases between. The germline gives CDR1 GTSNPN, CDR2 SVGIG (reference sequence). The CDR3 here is CAWRPGNQQPQHF. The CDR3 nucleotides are TGTGCCTGGAGACCAGGGAATCAGCAGCCCCAGCATTTT.

CDR3 sequence reads: CAISESGAGGDEQYF. The DNA of the CDR3 is TGTGCCATCAGTGAGTCTGGAGCGGGAGGGGACGAGCAGTACTTC. The chain uses TRBV10-3 and TRBJ2-7; 10 bases match TRBD2. With V trimmed by 0 bases and J by 5 bases, 4 bases remained unmatched. This CDR3 has 15 amino acids. Per the germline V gene, CDR1 is ENHRY and CDR2 is SYGVKD.

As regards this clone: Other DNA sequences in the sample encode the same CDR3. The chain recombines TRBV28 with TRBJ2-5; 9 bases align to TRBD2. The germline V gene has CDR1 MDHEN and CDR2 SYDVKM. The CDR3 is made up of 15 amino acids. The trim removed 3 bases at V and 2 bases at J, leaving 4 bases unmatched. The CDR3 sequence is CASSLAGGGQETQYF. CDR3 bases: TGTGCCAGCAGTTTGGCGGGGGGGGGTCAAGAGACCCAGTACTTC.

As DNA, the CDR3 is TGTGCCAGCAGCTTACGTAGCACTTGGTATGGCTACACCTTC. Protein sequence: CASSLRSTWYGYTF. J is TRBJ1-2 and V is TRBV13, with D hard to call. The length of the CDR3 is 14 residues. Trimming left V 2 bases short and J 5 bases short, with 12 bases between. CDR1 is PRHDT and CDR2 is FYEKMQ in the germline V gene (reference sequence).

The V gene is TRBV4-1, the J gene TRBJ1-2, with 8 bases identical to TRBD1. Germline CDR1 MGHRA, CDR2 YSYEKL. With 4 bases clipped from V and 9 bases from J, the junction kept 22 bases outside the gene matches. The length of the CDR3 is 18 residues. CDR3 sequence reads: CASSPTQDRAWGICSYTF. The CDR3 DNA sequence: TGCGCCAGCAGCCCCACCCAGGACAGGGCTTGGGGGATATGTAGCTACACCTTC.

CDR3 DNA sequence: TGTGCCAGTAGTATGCAGGGACTGAACACCGGGGAGCTGTTTTTT. This encodes CASSMQGLNTGELFF. The chain carries TRBV19 and TRBJ2-2, with a weak D call TRBD2 (6 bases). Trimming took 3 bases from V and 1 from J, leaving 9 bases between them. Germline V gene sequence: CDR1 LNHDA, CDR2 SQIVND (reference sequence). This CDR3 is built from 15 residues. Variable domain in full (rest from reference TRBV19 and TRBJ2-2): DGGITQSPKYLFRKEGQNVTLSCEQNLNHDAMYWYRQDPGQGLRLIYYSQIVNDFQKGDIAEGYSVSREKKESFPLTVTSAQKNPTAFYLCASSMQGLNTGELFFGEGSRLTVL.

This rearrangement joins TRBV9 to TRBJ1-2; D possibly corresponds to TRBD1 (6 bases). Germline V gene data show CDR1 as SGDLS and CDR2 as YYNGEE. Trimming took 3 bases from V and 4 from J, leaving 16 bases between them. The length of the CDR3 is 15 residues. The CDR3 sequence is CASSAPRDRIYGYTF. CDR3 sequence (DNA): TGTGCCAGCAGCGCACCCCGCGACAGGATCTATGGCTACACCTTC.

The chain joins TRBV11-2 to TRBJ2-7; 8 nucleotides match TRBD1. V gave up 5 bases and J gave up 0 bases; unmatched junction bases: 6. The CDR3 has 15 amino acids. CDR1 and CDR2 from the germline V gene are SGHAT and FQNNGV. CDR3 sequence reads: CASSTRDRSSYEQYF. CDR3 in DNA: TGTGCCAGCAGCACCCGGGACAGGAGCTCCTACGAGCAGTACTTC.

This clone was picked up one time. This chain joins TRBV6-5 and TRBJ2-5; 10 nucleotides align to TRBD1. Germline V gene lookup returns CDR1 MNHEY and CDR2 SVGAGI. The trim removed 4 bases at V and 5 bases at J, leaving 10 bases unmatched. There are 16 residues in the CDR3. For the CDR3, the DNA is TGTGCCAGCAGTTCGGGAGACAGGGGGCGGATGGAGACCCAGTACTTC. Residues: CASSSGDRGRMETQYF.

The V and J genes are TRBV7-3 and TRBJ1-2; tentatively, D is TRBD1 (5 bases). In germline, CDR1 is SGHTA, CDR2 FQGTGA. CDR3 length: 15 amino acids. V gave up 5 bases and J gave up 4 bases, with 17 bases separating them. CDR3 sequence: CASSRGAGPSYGYTF. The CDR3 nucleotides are TGTGCCAGCAGCCGAGGGGCGGGACCCTCCTATGGCTACACCTTC.

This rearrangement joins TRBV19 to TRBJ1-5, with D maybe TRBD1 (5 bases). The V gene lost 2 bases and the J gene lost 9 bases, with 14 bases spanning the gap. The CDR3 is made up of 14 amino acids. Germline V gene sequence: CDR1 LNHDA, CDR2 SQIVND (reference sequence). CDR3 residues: CASSIKQDTLPQHF. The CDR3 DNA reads TGTGCCAGTAGTATAAAACAGGACACACTGCCCCAGCATTTT.

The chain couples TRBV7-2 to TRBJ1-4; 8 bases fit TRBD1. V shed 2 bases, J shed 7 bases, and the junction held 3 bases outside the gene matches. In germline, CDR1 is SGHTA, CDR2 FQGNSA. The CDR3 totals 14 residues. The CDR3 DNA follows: TGTGCCAGCAGCTTAAACAGGGGGAGTGAAAAACTGTTTTTT. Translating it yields CASSLNRGSEKLFF.

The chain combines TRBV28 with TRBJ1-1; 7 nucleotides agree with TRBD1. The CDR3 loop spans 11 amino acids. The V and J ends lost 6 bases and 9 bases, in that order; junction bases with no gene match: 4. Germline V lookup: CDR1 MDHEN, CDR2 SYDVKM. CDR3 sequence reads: CASSADRKAFF. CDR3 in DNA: TGTGCCAGCAGCGCGGACAGGAAAGCTTTCTTT.

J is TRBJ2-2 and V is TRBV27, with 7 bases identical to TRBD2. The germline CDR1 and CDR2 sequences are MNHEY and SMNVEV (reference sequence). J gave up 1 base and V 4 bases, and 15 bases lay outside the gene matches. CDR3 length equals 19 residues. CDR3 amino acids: CASSSLPRRGGRNTGELFF. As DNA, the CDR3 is TGTGCCAGCAGTTCATTACCGCGCCGAGGCGGGAGGAACACCGGGGAGCTGTTTTTT.

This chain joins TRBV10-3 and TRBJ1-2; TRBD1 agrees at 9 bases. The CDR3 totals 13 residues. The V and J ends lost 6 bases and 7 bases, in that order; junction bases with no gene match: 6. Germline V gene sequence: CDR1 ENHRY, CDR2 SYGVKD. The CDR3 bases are TGTGCCATCAGCCCAGACAGGGGGGCTGGCTACACCTTC. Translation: CAISPDRGAGYTF.

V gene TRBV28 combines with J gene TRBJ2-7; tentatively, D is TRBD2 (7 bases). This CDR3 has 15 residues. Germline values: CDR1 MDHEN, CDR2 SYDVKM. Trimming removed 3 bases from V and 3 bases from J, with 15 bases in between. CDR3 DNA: TGTGCCAGCAGTTTTGGGGGGGCGGACGTCTACGAGCAGTACTTC. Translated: CASSFGGADVYEQYF.

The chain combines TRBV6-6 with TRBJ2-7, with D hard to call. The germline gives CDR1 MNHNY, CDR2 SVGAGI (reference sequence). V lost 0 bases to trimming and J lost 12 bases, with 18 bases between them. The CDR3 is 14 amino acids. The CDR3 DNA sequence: TGTGCCAGCAGTTACTCGAATGATTACAGCCCGGCGTACTTC. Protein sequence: CASSYSNDYSPAYF.

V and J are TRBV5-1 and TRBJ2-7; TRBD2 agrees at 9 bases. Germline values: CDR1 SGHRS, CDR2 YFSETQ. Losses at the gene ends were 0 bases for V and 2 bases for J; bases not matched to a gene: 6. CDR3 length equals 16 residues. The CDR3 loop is CASSLGLAGFTYEQYF. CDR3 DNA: TGCGCCAGCAGCTTGGGGCTAGCGGGGTTTACCTACGAGCAGTACTTC.

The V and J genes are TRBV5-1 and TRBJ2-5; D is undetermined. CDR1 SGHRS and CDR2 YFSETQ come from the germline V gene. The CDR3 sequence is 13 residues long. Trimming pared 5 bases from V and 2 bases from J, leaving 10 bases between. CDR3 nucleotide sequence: TGCGCCAGCAGACCCCTAGAACAAGAGACCCAGTACTTC. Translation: CASRPLEQETQYF.

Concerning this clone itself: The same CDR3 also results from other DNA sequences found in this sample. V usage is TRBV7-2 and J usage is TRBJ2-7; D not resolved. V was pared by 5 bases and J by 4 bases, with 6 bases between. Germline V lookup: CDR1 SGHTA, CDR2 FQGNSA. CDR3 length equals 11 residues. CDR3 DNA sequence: TGTGCCAGCAGCCTGCTATACGAGCAGTACTTC. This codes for CASSLLYEQYF.

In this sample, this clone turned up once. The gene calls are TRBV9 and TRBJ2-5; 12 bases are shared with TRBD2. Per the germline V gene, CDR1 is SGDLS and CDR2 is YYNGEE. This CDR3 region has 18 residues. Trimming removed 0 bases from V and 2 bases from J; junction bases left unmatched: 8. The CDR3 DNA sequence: TGTGCCAGCAGCGTAGTGGCTAGCGGGGGGGCCGGGCAAGAGACCCAGTACTTC. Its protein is CASSVVASGGAGQETQYF.

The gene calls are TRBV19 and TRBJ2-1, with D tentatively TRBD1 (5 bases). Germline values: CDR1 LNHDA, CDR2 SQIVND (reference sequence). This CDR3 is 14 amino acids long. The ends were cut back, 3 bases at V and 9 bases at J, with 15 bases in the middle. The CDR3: CASSMVLGQGEQFF. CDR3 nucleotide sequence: TGTGCCAGTAGTATGGTATTGGGGCAAGGTGAGCAGTTCTTC.